A single sample is the source of the 4 T cell receptor beta chains below, sequenced in a study of cytomegalovirus exposure and HLA in healthy donors. PCR used 60 Vbeta primers and 13 Jbeta primers. Here immunoSEQ multiplex PCR was the method, and the copy in TCRdb shows in-frame clones only, minus some. The table lists about 120,000 clones, about 79% of them singletons. Specimen: PBMCs. The origin of the receptors is a woman younger than 30 in good health and CMV-seronegative.

The chain carries TRBV5-5 and TRBJ1-5; D is perhaps TRBD1 (5 bases). Trimming shortened V by 0 bases and J by 1 base, and 11 bases separated the two germline ends. Germline CDR1 reads SGHKS; CDR2 reads YYEKEE (reference sequence). CDR3 size: 16 residues. The DNA of the CDR3 is TGTGCCAGCAGCTTGGGGGTTGGGGGGAGCAATCAGCCCCAGCATTTT. The encoded protein is CASSLGVGGSNQPQHF.

This clone has only one observation. J is TRBJ1-1 and V is TRBV18, with D possibly being TRBD1 (5 bases). The CDR3 spans 14 residues. Germline lookup yields CDR1 KGHSH and CDR2 LQKENI. Trimming left V 0 bases short and J 10 bases short, with 15 bases between. This CDR3 reads CASSPPLPTVGAFF. The CDR3 DNA sequence: TGTGCCAGCTCACCACCTCTCCCGACAGTAGGAGCTTTCTTT.

The chain is built from TRBV7-6 and TRBJ1-3, with no clear D. Germline V gene lookup returns CDR1 SGHVS and CDR2 FNYEAQ. There are 15 residues in the CDR3. V lost 3 bases and J 0 bases, leaving 9 bases between the germline ends. CDR3 nucleotide sequence: TGTGCCAGCAGCTTGTACGTTAGCTCTGGAAACACCATATATTTT. Translation gives CASSLYVSSGNTIYF.

The gene calls are TRBV19 and TRBJ1-5; 7 bases fit TRBD1. The germline V gene encodes CDR1 LNHDA and CDR2 SQIVND (reference sequence). The CDR3 has 15 amino acids. J was trimmed by 5 bases and V by 6 bases; bases with no gene match: 10. The CDR3 is CASSQDRPTDQPQHF. Written as DNA, the CDR3 is TGTGCCAGTAGCCAGGACAGGCCAACGGATCAGCCCCAGCATTTT.